The clone carrying this TCR beta chain was observed a few times. The entry originates in a study of cytomegalovirus exposure and HLA in healthy donors. About the research overall: Inside one of the first data releases sat 75 million to 100 million unique TCRs taken from HLA-typed donors.

PCR primers comprised 60 Vbeta and 13 Jbeta primers. This table comes from immunoSEQ multiplex PCR, and its TCRdb copy is limited to in-frame clones, with some not included. The sample records approximately 100,000 clones, around four fifths being singletons. With 8 bases removed from V and 0 bases from J, the gap between germline ends came to 14 bases. CDR1 is LNHDA and CDR2 is SQIVND in the germline V gene (reference sequence). This CDR3 contains 16 residues. The source of this sequence is a woman aged 45-65 years in good health and CMV-seropositive. The chain has TRBV19 and TRBJ1-6; no reliable D call. Source material: PBMCs. The CDR3 nucleotides read TGTGCCAGTCGACGGGGATCAAGCTCCTATAATTCACCCCTCCACTTT. Encoded protein: CASRRGSSSYNSPLHF.